This TCR beta chain was recovered during a study of yellow fever vaccine responses in identical twins. The CDR3 sequence is 14 residues long. The germline V and J ends were trimmed by 3 bases and 6 bases, with 15 bases remaining between them. Per germline, CDR1 KGHSH and CDR2 LQKENI. MiXCR, applied by TCRdb to the RT-PCR reads, yields one record per CDR3 protein. The sample includes about 6,000 distinct CDR3 sequences, 50% to 75% seen only once; the top ten take 4%. Sequencing was performed on T cells from blood (PBMCs), unsorted or a sorted subset (not recorded which), taken before or after yellow fever vaccination (not recorded which). This TCR derives from a woman aged 18-30 years who received the yellow fever vaccine. The genes are TRBV18 and TRBJ2-7; TRBD1 is a possible D gene (6 bases). The CDR3 here is CASSPDSVRGEQYF. In DNA form, the CDR3 reads TGTGCCAGCTCACCGGACAGCGTCAGGGGCGAGCAGTACTTC.